What follows are 3 T cell receptor beta chains derived from one specimen sequenced in a study of blood T cell repertoires in COVID-19. Generated by immunoSEQ multiplex PCR, the TCRdb table keeps only in-frame clones and is missing some. The sample lists under 100,000 clones, 75% to 90% seen once, with approximately 5.4% in the top ten. Sequenced material: peripheral blood. The receptor source for this set is a man aged 55 to 70 with COVID-19, enrolled during active disease.

The chain employs TRBV6-5 and TRBJ1-5; TRBD1 is a possible D gene (5 bases). V lost 10 bases and J 7 bases, leaving 17 bases between the germline ends. CDR3 length: 13 amino acids. Germline V gives CDR1 MNHEY, CDR2 SVGAGI. The CDR3 DNA reads as TGTGCCACGCGGGGAGGGGAGGCGCAGCCCCAGCATTTT. This gives the protein CATRGGEAQPQHF.

The chain combines TRBV5-1 with TRBJ2-1; 11 bases fit TRBD2. The junction had 3 bases not matched to a gene; V was cut back by 3 bases and J by 7 bases. The CDR3 consists of 14 residues. In germline, CDR1 is SGHRS, CDR2 YFSETQ. This CDR3 reads CASSYTSGRNEQFF. CDR3 bases: TGCGCCAGCAGCTATACTAGCGGGAGAAATGAGCAGTTCTTC.

Concerning this clone: This CDR3 is also generated by other DNA sequences in the sample. As DNA, the CDR3 is TGTGCCAGCTCACCAACCGGGAACACTGAAGCTTTCTTT. Translated: CASSPTGNTEAFF. The J gene is TRBJ1-1, the V gene TRBV18; D not certain. Trimming removed 2 bases from V and 1 base from J, with 5 bases in between. The CDR3 length is 13 residues. Germline CDR1 reads KGHSH; CDR2 reads LQKENI.